This TCR beta chain was retrieved from a study of post-analysis software for immune sequencing data. Study outcomes and limitations: Under F measure analysis, samples from one preparation batch co-clustered strongly. Compared with controls, patients showed significantly lower normalized Chao1 diversity. Higher frequency in patients than in controls was seen for roughly five TRBV segments, with TRBV5-6, TRBV5-1 and TRBV20-1 among them.

V trimming: 6 bases; J trimming: 4 bases; junction bases outside the gene matches: 7. There are 14 residues in the CDR3. Each TCR beta cDNA library carried unique molecular identifiers. MiXCR was run by TCRdb on the PCR reads, yielding one entry per CDR3 protein. The table has about 430,000 distinct CDR3 sequences, approximately 42% seen once. As concerns this clonotype: Its target is unknown.

The V gene is TRBV12-3 or TRBV12-4, the J gene TRBJ2-3; 7 bases are shared with TRBD1. This clonotype originated in a girl aged 2 to 9 with multiple sclerosis. The sequencing input was blood. This chain's CDR3 is CASRKRGRADTQYF. The CDR3 DNA is TGTGCCAGCAGAAAAAGGGGGCGCGCAGATACGCAGTATTTT.